The following is a T cell receptor beta chain sequence with its context. CD8+ and CD4+ T cells circulating in blood were sequenced for TCR beta. Healthy donors matched for age and sex were used as controls. In contrast to the negatively isolated CD8+ and CD4+ T cells, TEMRA cells were FACS-enriched. The entry originates in a study of CD8 T cells in Susac syndrome. With random hexamers, reverse transcription was performed on 0.5 to 1 ug of RNA. Amplification of TCR beta CDR3 was carried out by immunoSEQ multiplex PCR, which covered 54 Vbeta and 13 Jbeta segments. One entry per CDR3 protein, called by TCRdb with MiXCR from the immunoSEQ multiplex PCR reads. Seen here are about 120,000 distinct CDR3 sequences, 85% to 95% observed once, and the top ten hold about 0.11%. The germline V gene encodes CDR1 SQVTM and CDR2 ANQGSEA. This CDR3 region has 13 residues. V gave up 8 bases and J gave up 5 bases, with 18 bases separating them.

The clonotype was recovered from a human donor in good health. This chain links TRBV29-1 with TRBJ2-5; D is perhaps TRBD2 (5 bases). The sample taken for sequencing was CD8+ T cells from PBMCs. The CDR3 here is CSFRVGIRETQYF. CDR3 nucleotides: TGCAGCTTCAGAGTCGGGATCCGGGAGACCCAGTACTTC.